Sequencing of this T cell receptor beta chain was carried out in a study of identical twins. This CDR3 has 15 residues. The V gene's germline CDR1 is ENHRY and CDR2 SYGVKD. Trimming cost V 4 bases and J 7 bases; bases outside gene matches: 7. TCRdb re-derived calls from the 5' RACE reads in MiXCR, one entry per CDR3 protein. The sample lists some 660,000 distinct CDR3 sequences; around 8.3% were seen once. This clonotype occurred a few times. The data were also submitted as part of a second study, on yellow fever vaccine responses in identical twins.

Sample: PBMCs. The clonotype was recovered from a woman in her late teens or twenties in good health. The V call is TRBV10-3, the J call TRBJ1-4; 9 bases agree with TRBD1. The CDR3 region has the DNA TGTGCCATCAGTGTAACAGGGGGCGCTTCTGAAAAACTGTTTTTT. This encodes CAISVTGGASEKLFF.